The present entry profiles one T cell receptor beta chain with its context. This sample was taken from a study of control samples from healthy donors and cancer patients. This table comes from immunoSEQ multiplex PCR, and its TCRdb copy is limited to in-frame clones, with some not included. The sample lists some 90,000 clones, 70% to 90% seen once, with around 7.6% in the top ten. With 4 bases clipped from V and 8 bases from J, the junction kept 9 bases outside the gene matches. CDR3 length equals 15 residues. Germline assignment: CDR1 MGHRA and CDR2 YSYEKL. Sequencing used blood. This receptor was obtained from a woman aged 55-75 years in good health. The chain employs TRBV4-1 and TRBJ2-1; TRBD2 agrees at 9 bases. The chain's CDR3 is CASSPRGSGSDEQFF. The CDR3 DNA sequence: TGCGCCAGCAGCCCTAGGGGTAGCGGGAGCGATGAGCAGTTCTTC.